The rows below give T cell receptor beta chains drawn from one sample of a study of PD-1 blockade in mismatch repair-deficient tumors. Clones were sequenced by immunoSEQ multiplex PCR, and TCRdb holds only the in-frame ones, with some missing. Among about 79,000 clones, 80% to 90% were seen once, and the ten largest hold approximately 5.5%. Sequences were derived from peripheral blood, sampled 44 weeks after starting pembrolizumab. The receptors originated from an adult with mismatch repair-deficient cancer. The CDR3 runs from the conserved cysteine through the conserved F or W. A D gene is named only where the DNA matches it firmly. A clone size is listed for some rows: how often the clone was seen (once, few, many), or a class if it is expanded.

TRBV14	few	TRBJ2-7	TRBD1	TGTGCCAGCAGCCAGGGACAGCAGCTACGAGCCAACTTC	CASSQGQQLRANF
TRBV5-1	NA	TRBJ2-7	NA	TGCGCCAGCAGCGAAGGAGCCGCCTCCTACGAGCAGTACTTC	CASSEGAASYEQYF
TRBV7-9	NA	TRBJ2-1	NA	TGTGCCAGCAGCTTCAGCCGAAGCTCCTACAATGAGCAGTTCTTC	CASSFSRSSYNEQFF
TRBV7-2	NA	TRBJ1-5	TRBD1	TGTGCCAGCAGCTCGCAGGGGGACCAGCCCCAGCATTTT	CASSSQGDQPQHF
TRBV27	NA	TRBJ2-7	NA	TGTGCCAGCGGGGGCGGCGAGTCCTACGAGCAGTACTTC	CASGGGESYEQYF
TRBV5-1	NA	TRBJ1-1	NA	TGCGCCAGCAGCGGGCCCAACACTGAAGCTTTCTTT	CASSGPNTEAFF
TRBV27	few	TRBJ1-5	TRBD1	TGTGCCAGCAGGGGACACGGGACAGGGCATCAGCCCCAGCATTTT	CASRGHGTGHQPQHF
TRBV7-9	NA	TRBJ1-4	NA	TGTGCCAGCAGCACGAGTGAAAAACTGTTTTTT	CASSTSEKLFF
TRBV30	few	TRBJ2-1	TRBD2	TGTGCCTGGAGGGGACTAGCGCCTCACTCCTACAATGAGCAGTTCTTC	CAWRGLAPHSYNEQFF
TRBV6-1	NA	TRBJ1-6	NA	TGTGCCCTAAGCAGGGAGGTAACTTCACCCCTCCACTTT	CALSREVTSPLHF
TRBV7-7	NA	TRBJ2-1	TRBD2	TGTGCTAGCAGCTTAAATAGCGGGAGCAGATATGAGCAGTTCTTC	CASSLNSGSRYEQFF
TRBV7-9	few	TRBJ1-5	NA	TGTGCCAGCAGCCGCGGGGATCAGCCCCAGCATTTT	CASSRGDQPQHF
TRBV7-9	NA	TRBJ2-3	TRBD2	TGTGCCAGCACCGGGACTAGCGGGAGGGATACGCAGTATTTT	CASTGTSGRDTQYF